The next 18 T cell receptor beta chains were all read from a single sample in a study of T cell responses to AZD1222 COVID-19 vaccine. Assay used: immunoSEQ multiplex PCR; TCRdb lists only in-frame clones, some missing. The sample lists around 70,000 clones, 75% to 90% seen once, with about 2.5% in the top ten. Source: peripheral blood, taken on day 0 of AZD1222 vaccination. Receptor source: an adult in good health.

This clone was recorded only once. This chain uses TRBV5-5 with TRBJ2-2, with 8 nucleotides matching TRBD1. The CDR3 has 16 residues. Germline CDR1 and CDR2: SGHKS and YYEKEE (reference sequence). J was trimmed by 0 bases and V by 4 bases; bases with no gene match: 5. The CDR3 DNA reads TGTGCCAGCAGCCCTTCAGGGGGCGCGAACACCGGGGAGCTGTTTTTT. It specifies CASSPSGGANTGELFF.

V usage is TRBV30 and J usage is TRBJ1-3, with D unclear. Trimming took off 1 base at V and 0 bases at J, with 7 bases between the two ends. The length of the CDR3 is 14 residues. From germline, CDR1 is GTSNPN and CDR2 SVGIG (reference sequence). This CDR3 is CAWSGLRSGNTIYF. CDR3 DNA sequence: TGTGCCTGGAGTGGCTTGCGCTCTGGAAACACCATATATTTT.

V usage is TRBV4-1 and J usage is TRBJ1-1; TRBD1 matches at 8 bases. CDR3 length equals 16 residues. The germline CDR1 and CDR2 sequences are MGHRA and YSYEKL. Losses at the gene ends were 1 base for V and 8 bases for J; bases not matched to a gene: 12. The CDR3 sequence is CASSQGIQGAAREAFF. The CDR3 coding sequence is TGCGCCAGCAGCCAAGGAATTCAGGGGGCGGCTCGGGAAGCTTTCTTT.

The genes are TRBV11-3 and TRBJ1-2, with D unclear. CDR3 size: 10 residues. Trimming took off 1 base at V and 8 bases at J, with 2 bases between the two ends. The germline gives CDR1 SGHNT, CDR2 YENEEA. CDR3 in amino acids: CASSLGGYTF. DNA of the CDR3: TGTGCCAGCAGCTTAGGCGGCTACACCTTC.

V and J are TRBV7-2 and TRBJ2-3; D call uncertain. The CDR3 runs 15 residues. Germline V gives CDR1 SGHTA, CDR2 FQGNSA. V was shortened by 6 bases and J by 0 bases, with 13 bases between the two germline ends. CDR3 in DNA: TGTGCCAGCAGTTTACGGACCCGTAGCACAGATACGCAGTATTTT. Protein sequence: CASSLRTRSTDTQYF.

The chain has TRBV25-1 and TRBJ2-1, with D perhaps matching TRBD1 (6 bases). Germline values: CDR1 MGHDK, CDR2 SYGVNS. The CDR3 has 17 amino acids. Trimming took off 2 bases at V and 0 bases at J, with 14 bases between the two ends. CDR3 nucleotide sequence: TGTGCCAGCAGTGAAAGGGGGTGGACTCGCTCCTACAATGAGCAGTTCTTC. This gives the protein CASSERGWTRSYNEQFF.

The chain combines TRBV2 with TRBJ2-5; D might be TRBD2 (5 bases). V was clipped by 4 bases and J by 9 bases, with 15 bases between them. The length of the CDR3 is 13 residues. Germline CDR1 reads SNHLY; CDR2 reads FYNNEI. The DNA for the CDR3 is TGTGCCAGCAGTGGGGAACATTTCGGGGCCCAGTACTTC. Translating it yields CASSGEHFGAQYF.

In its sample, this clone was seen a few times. CDR3 region: CASSSGLAEYNEQFF. DNA of the CDR3: TGTGCCAGCAGCTCCGGACTAGCGGAATACAATGAGCAGTTCTTC. J is TRBJ2-1 and V is TRBV7-3; 10 bases are shared with TRBD2. V shed 4 bases and J 4 bases; nucleotides not matched to a gene: 4. From germline, CDR1 is SGHTA and CDR2 FQGTGA. This CDR3 has 15 residues.

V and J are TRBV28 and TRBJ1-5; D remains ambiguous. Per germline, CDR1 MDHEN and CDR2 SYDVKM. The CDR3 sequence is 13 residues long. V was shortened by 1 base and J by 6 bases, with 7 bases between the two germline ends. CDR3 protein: CASSLSGFQPQHF. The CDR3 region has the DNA TGTGCCAGCAGTTTATCCGGATTTCAGCCCCAGCATTTT. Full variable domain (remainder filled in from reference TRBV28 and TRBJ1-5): DVKVTQSSRYLVKRTGEKVFLECVQDMDHENMFWYRQDPGLGLRLIYFSYDVKMKEKGDIPEGYSVSREKKERFSLILESASTNQTSMYLCASSLSGFQPQHFGDGTRLSIL.

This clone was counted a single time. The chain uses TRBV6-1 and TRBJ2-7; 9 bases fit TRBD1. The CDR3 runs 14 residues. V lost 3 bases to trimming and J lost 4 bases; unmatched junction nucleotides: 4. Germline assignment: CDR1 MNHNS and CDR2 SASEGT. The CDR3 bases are TGTGCCAGCAGTGAGGGGACAGGGATTTACGAGCAGTACTTC. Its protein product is CASSEGTGIYEQYF.

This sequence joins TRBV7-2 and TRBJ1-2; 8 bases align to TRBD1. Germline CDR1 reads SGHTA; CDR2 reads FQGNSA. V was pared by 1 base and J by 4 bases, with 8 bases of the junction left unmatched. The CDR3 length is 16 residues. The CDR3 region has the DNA TGTGCCAGCAGCTTAGTAAGACAGGGGCTAAGCTATGGCTACACCTTC. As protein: CASSLVRQGLSYGYTF.

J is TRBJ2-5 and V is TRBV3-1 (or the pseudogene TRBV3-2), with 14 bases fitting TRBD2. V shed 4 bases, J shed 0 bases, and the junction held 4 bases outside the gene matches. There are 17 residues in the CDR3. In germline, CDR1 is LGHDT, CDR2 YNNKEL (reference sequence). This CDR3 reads CASSRTSGRTYQETQYF. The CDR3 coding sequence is TGTGCCAGCAGCCGGACTAGCGGGAGGACGTACCAAGAGACCCAGTACTTC.

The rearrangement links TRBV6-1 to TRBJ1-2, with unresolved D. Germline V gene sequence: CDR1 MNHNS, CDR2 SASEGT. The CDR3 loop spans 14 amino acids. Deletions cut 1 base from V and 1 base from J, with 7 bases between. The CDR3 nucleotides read TGTGCCAGCAGTGAAGGTGGAGTTAACTATGGCTACACCTTC. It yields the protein CASSEGGVNYGYTF.

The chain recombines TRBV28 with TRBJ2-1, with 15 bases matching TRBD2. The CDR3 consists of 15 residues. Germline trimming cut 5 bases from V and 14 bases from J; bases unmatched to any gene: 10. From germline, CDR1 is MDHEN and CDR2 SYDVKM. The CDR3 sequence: CASSPGTSGRYGEFF. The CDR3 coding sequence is TGTGCCAGCAGTCCAGGGACTAGCGGGAGGTACGGGGAGTTCTTC.

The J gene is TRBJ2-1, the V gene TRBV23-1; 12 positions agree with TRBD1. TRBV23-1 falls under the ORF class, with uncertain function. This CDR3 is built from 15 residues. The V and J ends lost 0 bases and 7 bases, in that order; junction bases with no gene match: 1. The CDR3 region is CASSQSGQGANEQFF. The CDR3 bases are TGCGCCAGCAGTCAATCGGGACAGGGGGCGAATGAGCAGTTCTTC.

The CDR3 nucleotides read TGTGCCAGCAGCTGGGGGTTAGCGGGAGCGAATGAGCAGTTCTTC. Translation gives CASSWGLAGANEQFF. V is TRBV7-2 and J is TRBJ2-1; 9 nucleotides align to TRBD2. The CDR3 is made up of 15 amino acids. Trimming cost V 4 bases and J 7 bases; bases outside gene matches: 8. Germline V lookup: CDR1 SGHTA, CDR2 FQGNSA. The variable domain in full, completed from reference TRBV7-2 and TRBJ2-1, reads GAGVSQSPSNKVTEKGKDVELRCDPISGHTALYWYRQSLGQGLEFLIYFQGNSAPDKSGLPSDRFSAERTGGSVSTLTIQRTQQEDSAVYLCASSWGLAGANEQFFGPGTRLTVL.

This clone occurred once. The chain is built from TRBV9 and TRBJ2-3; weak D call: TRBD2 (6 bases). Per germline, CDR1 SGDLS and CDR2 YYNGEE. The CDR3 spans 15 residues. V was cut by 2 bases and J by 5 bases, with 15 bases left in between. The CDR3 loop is CASSVTASEVDTQYF. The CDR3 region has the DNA TGTGCCAGCAGCGTCACAGCTAGCGAGGTAGATACGCAGTATTTT.

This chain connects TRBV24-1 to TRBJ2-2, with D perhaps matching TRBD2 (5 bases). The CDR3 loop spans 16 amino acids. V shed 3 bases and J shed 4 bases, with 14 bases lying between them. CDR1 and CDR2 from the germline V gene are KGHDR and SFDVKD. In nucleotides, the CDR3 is TGTGCCACCAGTGATAACCCCCCGGGGATCACCGGGGAGCTGTTTTTT. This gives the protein CATSDNPPGITGELFF.